This T cell receptor beta chain was found in a study of shared clonotypes between healthy human individuals. The CDR3 loop spans 15 amino acids. The ends were cut back, 7 bases at V and 6 bases at J, with 16 bases in the middle. The germline V gene has CDR1 MNHNS and CDR2 SASEGT. TCRdb's table, derived via immunoSEQ multiplex PCR, lists solely in-frame clones and lacks some. The sample yields over a million clones, approximately 72% seen once. Sequenced sample: memory CD4+ T cells sorted from blood. As for subset: CD45RA-negative fraction. The sequence was obtained from a man aged 18-30 years in good health. V is TRBV6-1 and J is TRBJ1-6, with D perhaps TRBD1 (6 bases). CDR3 coding DNA: TGTGCCAGCACGACAGGCCCACTGAGTAATTCACCCCTCCACTTT. Its translation: CASTTGPLSNSPLHF.